Listed below are T cell receptor beta chains from one sample, sequenced in a study of cytomegalovirus exposure and HLA in healthy donors. Data came from immunoSEQ multiplex PCR; TCRdb stores just in-frame clones and leaves some out. The table records around 150,000 clones, around two thirds of them present only once. The sample was PBMCs. The receptors here all came from a male donor in good health and CMV-seronegative. Both conserved end residues are part of each CDR3. D genes are given only for firm matches. A clone size is listed for some rows: how often the clone was seen (once, few, many), or a class if it is expanded.

j_call: TRBJ2-2; clone_size: many; v_call: TRBV19; d_call: TRBD2; cdr3_nt: TGTGCCAGTAGTATAGAAATTCGCAGCGGGACCTACACCGGGGAGCTGTTTTTT; cdr3_aa: CASSIEIRSGTYTGELFF
j_call: TRBJ1-3; clone_size: few; v_call: TRBV2; d_call: TRBD1; cdr3_nt: TGTGCCCGCAGGAGGACAGGGTTATACATCGGAAACACCATATATTTT; cdr3_aa: CARRRTGLYIGNTIYF
j_call: TRBJ1-6; clone_size: -; v_call: TRBV18; d_call: -; cdr3_nt: TGTGCCAGCTCACCAAGGACAGCTTCCTATAATTCACCCCTCCACTTT; cdr3_aa: CASSPRTASYNSPLHF
j_call: TRBJ2-7; clone_size: -; v_call: TRBV2; d_call: TRBD1; cdr3_nt: TGTGCCAGCAGCCTGCCGGGACAGGGTTCCTACGAGCAGTACTTC; cdr3_aa: CASSLPGQGSYEQYF
j_call: TRBJ2-7; clone_size: -; v_call: TRBV18; d_call: TRBD1; cdr3_nt: TGTGCCAGCTCACTAAAGAGGACAGGATCCTACGAGCAGTACTTC; cdr3_aa: CASSLKRTGSYEQYF
j_call: TRBJ1-2; clone_size: once; v_call: TRBV2; d_call: -; cdr3_nt: TGTGCCAGCAGTACCGACAATAACTATGGCTACACCTTC; cdr3_aa: CASSTDNNYGYTF
j_call: TRBJ1-6; clone_size: -; v_call: TRBV10-3; d_call: TRBD1; cdr3_nt: TGTGCCATCAGGGTTTCTGGACAGGGAATTAATTCACCCCTCCACTTT; cdr3_aa: CAIRVSGQGINSPLHF
j_call: TRBJ1-3; clone_size: -; v_call: TRBV6-5; d_call: -; cdr3_nt: TGTGCCAGCAGTGGTCAGGGTTTAGGAAACACCATATATTTT; cdr3_aa: CASSGQGLGNTIYF
j_call: TRBJ2-1; clone_size: -; v_call: TRBV5-4; d_call: TRBD1; cdr3_nt: TGTGCCAGCAGCCTCACCGGGACAGGGAGCAATGAGCAGTTCTTC; cdr3_aa: CASSLTGTGSNEQFF
j_call: TRBJ2-7; clone_size: -; v_call: TRBV7-2; d_call: TRBD2; cdr3_nt: TGTGCCAGCAGCTTAAATTCAGGAGCGGGAGGCTCCTACGAGCAGTACTTC; cdr3_aa: CASSLNSGAGGSYEQYF
j_call: TRBJ1-4; clone_size: -; v_call: TRBV2; d_call: TRBD1; cdr3_nt: TGTGCCAGCAGTGAGGGACAGGGGGCAGAAAAACTGTTTTTT; cdr3_aa: CASSEGQGAEKLFF
j_call: TRBJ1-5; clone_size: -; v_call: TRBV6-1; d_call: -; cdr3_nt: TGTGCCAGCTGTGAACGGGGTGGAGCTTATAGCAATCAGCCCCAGCATTTT; cdr3_aa: CASCERGGAYSNQPQHF
j_call: TRBJ1-1; clone_size: -; v_call: TRBV7-3; d_call: TRBD1; cdr3_nt: TGTGCCAGCAGCACGACAGGGGGTCACACTGAAGCTTTCTTT; cdr3_aa: CASSTTGGHTEAFF
j_call: TRBJ2-7; clone_size: -; v_call: TRBV2; d_call: -; cdr3_nt: TGTGCCAGCAGCTGGCGGAGTGAGCAGTACTTC; cdr3_aa: CASSWRSEQYF
j_call: TRBJ2-3; clone_size: -; v_call: TRBV15; d_call: -; cdr3_nt: TGTGCCACCAGCAGAAGGGGCATGGGCACAGATACGCAGTATTTT; cdr3_aa: CATSRRGMGTDTQYF
j_call: TRBJ1-2; clone_size: -; v_call: TRBV15; d_call: -; cdr3_nt: TGTGCCACCAGCAGAGGGGTAGGGACTCTGTATGGCTACACCTTC; cdr3_aa: CATSRGVGTLYGYTF
j_call: TRBJ1-6; clone_size: -; v_call: TRBV28; d_call: -; cdr3_nt: TGTGCCAGCAGTCCCCTGACAGCAGATTCACCCCTCCACTTT; cdr3_aa: CASSPLTADSPLHF
j_call: TRBJ1-3; clone_size: few; v_call: TRBV11-2; d_call: TRBD1; cdr3_nt: TGTGCCAGCAGCCTAATTCGGGGACAGGCAGAGAGAAACACCATATATTTT; cdr3_aa: CASSLIRGQAERNTIYF
j_call: TRBJ2-1; clone_size: -; v_call: TRBV2; d_call: TRBD2; cdr3_nt: TGTGCCAGCAGTGATCAAACGGCGGGGGGGCCTGGTGAGCAGTTCTTC; cdr3_aa: CASSDQTAGGPGEQFF
j_call: TRBJ2-5; clone_size: -; v_call: TRBV29-1; d_call: -; cdr3_nt: TGCAGCGTTGATATAGGAGGCGAGGCCCAGTACTTC; cdr3_aa: CSVDIGGEAQYF
j_call: TRBJ2-7; clone_size: -; v_call: TRBV5-6; d_call: TRBD2; cdr3_nt: TGTGCCAGCAGCAGACTAGCGGGGGCCTACGAGCAGTACTTC; cdr3_aa: CASSRLAGAYEQYF
j_call: TRBJ1-1; clone_size: -; v_call: TRBV6-1; d_call: -; cdr3_nt: TGTGCCAGCAGTGACGCGAGGACTGAAGCTTTCTTT; cdr3_aa: CASSDARTEAFF
j_call: TRBJ1-5; clone_size: -; v_call: TRBV19; d_call: TRBD1; cdr3_nt: TGTGCCAGTAACCTTGACAGGGGGCTACATGGCAATCAGCCCCAGCATTTT; cdr3_aa: CASNLDRGLHGNQPQHF
j_call: TRBJ2-7; clone_size: -; v_call: TRBV5-4; d_call: -; cdr3_nt: TGTGCCAGTACCCAGGGAATCGGCTACGAGCAGTACTTC; cdr3_aa: CASTQGIGYEQYF
j_call: TRBJ2-1; clone_size: -; v_call: TRBV7-9; d_call: -; cdr3_nt: TGTGCCAGCAGCTCACAGGGCGTCATTTCGGAGCAGTTCTTC; cdr3_aa: CASSSQGVISEQFF
j_call: TRBJ2-7; clone_size: -; v_call: TRBV19; d_call: -; cdr3_nt: TGTGCCAGTAGTACCCACGCTGTGAGCGGTTCCTACGAGCAGTACTTC; cdr3_aa: CASSTHAVSGSYEQYF
j_call: TRBJ2-1; clone_size: few; v_call: TRBV7-6; d_call: TRBD2; cdr3_nt: TGTGCCAGCAGCTTAGCTAGCGGGGGGGAGTACAATGAGCAGTTCTTC; cdr3_aa: CASSLASGGEYNEQFF
j_call: TRBJ2-1; clone_size: -; v_call: TRBV7-9; d_call: -; cdr3_nt: TGTGCCAGCAGCTTATGGAGGGGTCATAGCTCCTACAATGAGCAGTTCTTC; cdr3_aa: CASSLWRGHSSYNEQFF
j_call: TRBJ1-6; clone_size: -; v_call: TRBV30; d_call: TRBD1; cdr3_nt: TGTGCCTGGGCAACCGGGACAGGGGGCTTCTATAATTCACCCCTCCACTTT; cdr3_aa: CAWATGTGGFYNSPLHF
j_call: TRBJ2-3; clone_size: -; v_call: TRBV28; d_call: -; cdr3_nt: TGTGCCAGCAGTTATGGGGGGGCAGGGGACACAGATACGCAGTATTTT; cdr3_aa: CASSYGGAGDTDTQYF
j_call: TRBJ1-1; clone_size: -; v_call: TRBV5-4; d_call: TRBD1; cdr3_nt: TGTGCCAGCAGCTACGGACAGGGGGCTGAGGAAGCTTTCTTT; cdr3_aa: CASSYGQGAEEAFF
j_call: TRBJ2-1; clone_size: -; v_call: TRBV11-3; d_call: TRBD2; cdr3_nt: TGTGCCAGCAGCTTCACGGGACTACTCAACAATGAGCAGTTCTTC; cdr3_aa: CASSFTGLLNNEQFF
j_call: TRBJ2-6; clone_size: few; v_call: TRBV6-6; d_call: -; cdr3_nt: TGTGCCAGCAGTTACGGGCGCTCTGGGGCCAACGTCCTGACTTTC; cdr3_aa: CASSYGRSGANVLTF
j_call: TRBJ1-2; clone_size: -; v_call: TRBV5-4; d_call: TRBD1; cdr3_nt: TGTGCCAGCAGCCCAGGACAGGGTGTAGGCTACACCTTC; cdr3_aa: CASSPGQGVGYTF
j_call: TRBJ1-3; clone_size: -; v_call: TRBV6-1; d_call: TRBD1; cdr3_nt: TGTGCCAGCAGTGGATGGACAGGGGAAAACACCATATATTTT; cdr3_aa: CASSGWTGENTIYF
j_call: TRBJ2-7; clone_size: once; v_call: TRBV21-1; d_call: -; cdr3_nt: TGTGCCAGCAGCAACAGGGATCTGTTCTACGAGCAGTACTTC; cdr3_aa: CASSNRDLFYEQYF
j_call: TRBJ2-5; clone_size: -; v_call: TRBV27; d_call: -; cdr3_nt: TGTGCCAGCAGTTTCTCTGGGCAGGCTGGCCAAGAGACCCAGTACTTC; cdr3_aa: CASSFSGQAGQETQYF
j_call: TRBJ2-6; clone_size: -; v_call: TRBV7-9; d_call: -; cdr3_nt: TGTGCCAGCAGCTCCCAGGCGATTGGCTCTGGGGCCAACGTCCTGACTTTC; cdr3_aa: CASSSQAIGSGANVLTF
j_call: TRBJ2-7; clone_size: few; v_call: TRBV30; d_call: TRBD2; cdr3_nt: TGTGCCTGGAGTGGACTAGCGGGGGATGCCTACGAGCAGTACTTC; cdr3_aa: CAWSGLAGDAYEQYF
j_call: TRBJ2-7; clone_size: few; v_call: TRBV2; d_call: -; cdr3_nt: TGTGCCAGCACCCAGGACAGCTCCTACGAGCAGTACTTC; cdr3_aa: CASTQDSSYEQYF
j_call: TRBJ1-2; clone_size: few; v_call: TRBV7-2; d_call: -; cdr3_nt: TGTGCCAGCAGCTTAGAATTCGGGGGGCTGTATGGCTACACCTTC; cdr3_aa: CASSLEFGGLYGYTF
j_call: TRBJ2-7; clone_size: few; v_call: TRBV7-6; d_call: TRBD1; cdr3_nt: TGTGCCAGCAGCCCACAGGGGAGAGCCTACGAGCAGTACTTC; cdr3_aa: CASSPQGRAYEQYF
j_call: TRBJ2-3; clone_size: -; v_call: TRBV11-2; d_call: TRBD1; cdr3_nt: TGTGCCAGCAGCGCAACCGGGACAGGGGTGACAGATACGCAGTATTTT; cdr3_aa: CASSATGTGVTDTQYF